The next 2 T cell receptor beta chains were all read from a single sample in a study of cytomegalovirus exposure and HLA in healthy donors. The PCR had 60 Vbeta and 13 Jbeta primers. Repertoires were generated with immunoSEQ multiplex PCR, while TCRdb's copy carries only in-frame clones and drops some. Of over 150,000 clones listed, about two thirds are singletons. The sample consisted of PBMCs. The receptor set was obtained from a woman under 30 in good health and CMV-seropositive.

The genes are TRBV15 and TRBJ2-2; D is perhaps TRBD1 (6 bases). The CDR3 covers 15 residues. Germline V gene lookup returns CDR1 LNHNV and CDR2 YYDKDF (reference sequence). With 0 bases removed from V and 7 bases from J, the gap between germline ends came to 12 bases. CDR3 in DNA: TGTGCCACCAGCAGAGATTCAGGGGCCGACGGGGAGCTGTTTTTT. Translation: CATSRDSGADGELFF.

For the CDR3, the DNA is TGTGCCAGCAGCTCGGGGGTAGGACTAGCGGGGACCTACGAGCAGTACTTC. Protein product: CASSSGVGLAGTYEQYF. The rearrangement joins TRBV7-6 to TRBJ2-7, with 12 bases matching TRBD2. Germline loops: CDR1 SGHVS, CDR2 FNYEAQ. Trimming cost V 4 bases and J 2 bases; bases outside gene matches: 9. CDR3 length equals 17 residues.